The 31 T cell receptor beta chains below all came from one sample that was sequenced in a study of radiotherapy plus CTLA-4 blockade in lung cancer. The table came from immunoSEQ multiplex PCR; TCRdb's copy has only in-frame clones and leaves some out. The sample records tens of thousands of clones, just over 75% being singletons. The source material was peripheral blood, sampled from a patient treated with radiotherapy plus ipilimumab. These receptors were taken from a human donor with non-small cell lung cancer who had a partial response to radiotherapy plus ipilimumab.

This rearrangement joins TRBV5-1 to TRBJ2-2, with D hard to call. In germline, CDR1 is SGHRS, CDR2 YFSETQ. This CDR3 has 17 residues. Trimming removed 0 bases at V and 0 bases at J, with 12 bases between. The CDR3 DNA sequence: TGCGCCAGCAGCTTGGCCCTCATGGCAACGAACACCGGGGAGCTGTTTTTT. Its translation: CASSLALMATNTGELFF.

The chain joins TRBV23-1 to TRBJ1-4; the D gene is possibly TRBD1 (6 bases). TRBV23-1 qualifies as an ORF whose function is uncertain. Trimming stripped 3 bases from V and 8 bases from J, with 22 bases between. The CDR3 has 17 amino acids. The CDR3 loop is CASSHGRGNSEWEKLFF. CDR3 DNA sequence: TGCGCCAGCAGTCATGGCAGGGGCAACTCTGAGTGGGAAAAACTGTTTTTT.

This clone occurred a few times. The chain uses TRBV10-3 and TRBJ1-1; no firm D call. The CDR3 is made up of 14 amino acids. The germline CDR1 and CDR2 sequences are ENHRY and SYGVKD. The ends were cut back, 8 bases at V and 4 bases at J, with 17 bases in the middle. The CDR3 here is CAIGKGGEVTEAFF. In DNA, the CDR3 is TGTGCCATCGGTAAGGGAGGAGAGGTCACTGAAGCTTTCTTT.

The rearrangement joins TRBV29-1 to TRBJ1-6; TRBD1 is a possible D gene (5 bases). V lost 4 bases, J lost 7 bases, and 14 bases lay in between. In germline, CDR1 is SQVTM, CDR2 ANQGSEA. There are 14 residues in the CDR3. CDR3 protein: CSVGTGTNNSPLHF. The CDR3 DNA reads as TGCAGCGTTGGCACAGGAACCAACAATTCACCCCTCCACTTT.

The gene calls are TRBV9 and TRBJ2-3; TRBD2 matches 10 bases. Trimming cost V 3 bases and J 6 bases; bases outside gene matches: 10. The CDR3 has 16 residues. Germline V gene lookup returns CDR1 SGDLS and CDR2 YYNGEE. Here the CDR3 DNA reads TGTGCCAGCAGCGAAGGACTAGCGGCGTCCTCCGATACGCAGTATTTT. It codes for CASSEGLAASSDTQYF.

The CDR3 coding sequence is TGTGCCAGCAGCTCTACACAGGACAGGGATAATGAGCAGTTCTTC. Amino acid sequence: CASSSTQDRDNEQFF. The chain combines TRBV7-6 with TRBJ2-1; the match to TRBD1 covers 8 bases. The germline V gene has CDR1 SGHVS and CDR2 FNYEAQ. The V gene end was trimmed by 4 bases and the J gene end by 7 bases; junction bases not matched to a gene: 9. CDR3 length: 15 amino acids.

The CDR3 spells CASSLRGGAGTGELFF. Here the CDR3 DNA reads TGTGCCAGCAGTTTAAGGGGGGGCGCCGGCACCGGGGAGCTGTTTTTT. V usage is TRBV28 and J usage is TRBJ2-2; TRBD2 is a possible D gene (7 bases). The CDR3 contains 16 residues. From germline, CDR1 is MDHEN and CDR2 SYDVKM. The germline V and J ends were trimmed by 2 bases and 4 bases, with 14 bases remaining between them.

The rearrangement links TRBV6-4 to TRBJ2-2, with TRBD1 as a possible D gene (6 bases). Germline V gene data show CDR1 as MRHNA and CDR2 as SNTAGT. The CDR3 sequence is 16 residues long. Trimming shortened V by 5 bases and J by 1 base, and 14 bases separated the two germline ends. The CDR3 nucleotides read TGTGCCAGCAGTCGGACAGACCTACGGAACACCGGGGAGCTGTTTTTT. It codes for CASSRTDLRNTGELFF.

Worth noting for this clone: At one of its ends the junction is not consistent with the germline gene, which may arise from a read error. The rearrangement links TRBV5-1 to TRBJ1-2; TRBD1 matches at 10 bases. The CDR3 runs to 13 residues. Germline values: CDR1 SGHRS, CDR2 YFSETQ. The CDR3 loop reads CASSLGQGVSRSF. In DNA, the CDR3 is TGCGCCAGCAGCCTCGGACAGGGGGTTTCTCGCAGCTTC. Variable domain in full (rest from reference TRBV5-1 and TRBJ1-2): KAGVTQTPRYLIKTRGQQVTLSCSPISGHRSVSWYQQTPGQGLQFLFEYFSETQRNKGNFPGRFSGRQFSNSRSEMNVSTLELGDSALYLCASSLGQGVSRSFGSGTRLTVV.

This clone has just one count. The rearrangement joins TRBV7-8 to TRBJ1-5, with 7 bases identical to TRBD1. The CDR3 is 17 residues long. The trim removed 5 bases at V and 1 base at J, leaving 11 bases unmatched. The germline V gene has CDR1 SGHVS and CDR2 FQNEAQ. CDR3 nucleotides: TGTGCCAGCAGCACCAGGGGACAGCCCTTAAGCAATCAGCCCCAGCATTTT. It is translated as CASSTRGQPLSNQPQHF.

The chain combines TRBV5-4 with TRBJ1-1; D gene unclear. The CDR3 spans 15 residues. Trimming shortened V by 2 bases and J by 1 base, and 12 bases separated the two germline ends. Germline CDR1 reads SGHNT; CDR2 reads YYREEE (reference sequence). In DNA form, the CDR3 reads TGTGCCAGCAGCTTCCCGGGATCAAGGAACACTGAAGCTTTCTTT. It specifies CASSFPGSRNTEAFF.

In DNA form, the CDR3 reads TGTGCCAGCAGCTCTTTTTTAGGGACAGGGGGTCCCCTCTACGAGCAGTACTTC. This translates into CASSSFLGTGGPLYEQYF. This sequence joins TRBV11-2 and TRBJ2-7, with 11 bases identical to TRBD1. With 4 bases clipped from V and 3 bases from J, the junction kept 14 bases outside the gene matches. This CDR3 region has 18 residues. The V gene's germline CDR1 is SGHAT and CDR2 FQNNGV.

In this sample, this clone turned up once. The chain joins TRBV19 to TRBJ2-7; 7 nucleotides line up with TRBD2. This CDR3 comprises 15 residues. The trim removed 3 bases at V and 0 bases at J, leaving 5 bases unmatched. The V gene's germline CDR1 is LNHDA and CDR2 SQIVND (reference sequence). The CDR3 bases are TGTGCCAGTAGTATGGGAGGGGCTAGCTCCTACGAGCAGTACTTC. It translates to CASSMGGASSYEQYF.

This chain joins TRBV4-1 and TRBJ2-1; 10 bases line up with TRBD2. J gave up 7 bases and V 2 bases, and 11 bases lay outside the gene matches. The CDR3 loop spans 17 amino acids. CDR1 is MGHRA, CDR2 YSYEKL, per germline. The CDR3 sequence is CASSQPLQRGGSNEQFF. The CDR3 DNA is TGCGCCAGCAGCCAACCCCTCCAGCGGGGGGGATCGAATGAGCAGTTCTTC.

This rearrangement joins TRBV2 to TRBJ1-5; 9 bases map to TRBD1. V was pared by 6 bases and J by 5 bases, with 8 bases of the junction left unmatched. This CDR3 has 15 residues. Per the germline V gene, CDR1 is SNHLY and CDR2 is FYNNEI. CDR3 sequence (DNA): TGTGCCAGCAGGCCGAAGACAGGGGGGGATCAGCCCCAGCATTTT. Translating gives CASRPKTGGDQPQHF.

The CDR3 DNA is TGTGCCAGCAGACCCCCCGCGACCTACGAGCAGTACTTC. Translated: CASRPPATYEQYF. The genes are TRBV6-5 and TRBJ2-7; no reliable D call. The germline V gene encodes CDR1 MNHEY and CDR2 SVGAGI. Deletions cut 6 bases from V and 2 bases from J, with 11 bases between. This CDR3 spans 13 amino acids.

The chain joins TRBV19 to TRBJ2-5; perhaps TRBD2 as D (5 bases). Between the trimmed V and J ends, which lost 3 bases and 4 bases, there was a span of 12 bases. This CDR3 contains 14 residues. The germline V gene encodes CDR1 LNHDA and CDR2 SQIVND (reference sequence). The CDR3 spells CASSISLAAETQYF. The CDR3 DNA reads TGTGCCAGTAGTATTTCCCTAGCAGCAGAGACCCAGTACTTC.

This rearrangement joins TRBV6-1 to TRBJ2-2, with 15 bases lining up with TRBD2. Germline CDR1 reads MNHNS; CDR2 reads SASEGT. CDR3 length equals 17 residues. V shed 4 bases, J shed 1 base, and the junction held 1 base outside the gene matches. CDR3 protein: CASSGTSGGGNTGELFF. The CDR3 DNA is TGTGCCAGCAGTGGGACTAGCGGGGGGGGGAACACCGGGGAGCTGTTTTTT.

The chain couples TRBV5-1 to TRBJ1-6, with 12 bases that match TRBD1. Germline V lookup: CDR1 SGHRS, CDR2 YFSETQ. Unmatched junction bases numbered 5, after V lost 6 bases and J lost 4 bases. The CDR3 length is 16 residues. The CDR3 loop reads CASTPGQGAYNSPLHF. In nucleotides, the CDR3 is TGCGCCAGCACCCCGGGACAGGGGGCTTATAATTCACCCCTCCACTTT.

This clone occurred once. The junction departs from germline at one end; a sequencing error may be responsible. The rearrangement links TRBV20-1 to TRBJ2-4, with D perhaps matching TRBD1 (5 bases). The CDR3 totals 8 residues. Germline V gives CDR1 DFQATT, CDR2 SNEGSKA (reference sequence). The CDR3 protein is CSPQGKTF. The DNA for the CDR3 is TGCAGTCCCCAGGGTAAGACCTTC.

The gene calls are TRBV19 and TRBJ1-6, with 8 bases aligning to TRBD1. Germline assignment: CDR1 LNHDA and CDR2 SQIVND (reference sequence). This CDR3 spans 17 amino acids. J was trimmed by 10 bases and V by 4 bases; bases with no gene match: 15. CDR3 sequence: CASSRPGQEGSNSPLHF. The CDR3 nucleotides are TGTGCCAGTAGTAGACCGGGACAGGAAGGTTCGAACTCACCCCTCCACTTT.

The chain combines TRBV15 with TRBJ1-5; D uncertain. The V gene's germline CDR1 is LNHNV and CDR2 YYDKDF (reference sequence). The CDR3 totals 15 residues. V lost 3 bases, J lost 1 base, and 10 bases lay in between. Here the CDR3 DNA reads TGTGCCACCAGCAGGGTCCCCCTAAGCAATCAGCCCCAGCATTTT. Protein sequence: CATSRVPLSNQPQHF.

The CDR3 region is CASSLGQGVNYGYTF. The DNA for the CDR3 is TGTGCCAGCAGCTTAGGACAGGGGGTCAACTATGGCTACACCTTC. V and J are TRBV7-2 and TRBJ1-2; 9 nucleotides agree with TRBD1. V dropped 1 base and J dropped 2; count of bases not matched to a gene: 2. This CDR3 contains 15 residues. Germline-derived CDR1 and CDR2 are SGHTA and FQGNSA.

The V and J genes are TRBV6-5 and TRBJ2-3, with D unresolved. CDR1 is MNHEY, CDR2 SVGAGI, per germline. V lost 1 base, J lost 2 bases, and 4 bases lay in between. The CDR3 contains 13 residues. The CDR3 is CASSYLYTDTQYF. In nucleotides, the CDR3 is TGTGCCAGCAGTTACTTATACACAGATACGCAGTATTTT.

DNA of the CDR3: TGTGCCAGCAGTTACGGGACAAGCTATGGCTACACCTTC. Translated: CASSYGTSYGYTF. The chain joins TRBV6-5 to TRBJ1-2; D may be TRBD1 (6 bases). The V end was cut by 2 bases, the J end by 4 bases, with 8 bases between. This CDR3 has 13 residues. Germline loops: CDR1 MNHEY, CDR2 SVGAGI.

The rearrangement joins TRBV4-2 to TRBJ1-3; D gene unclear. V lost 0 bases and J lost 2, with 11 bases in between. From germline, CDR1 is LGHNA and CDR2 YNFKEQ. CDR3 length equals 16 residues. The CDR3 sequence is CASSQDRTVPGNTIYF. The CDR3 bases are TGTGCCAGCAGCCAAGATCGGACTGTACCTGGAAACACCATATATTTT.

The chain recombines TRBV5-6 with TRBJ2-3, with TRBD1 identical over 7 bases. The CDR3 is 15 residues long. The V segment lost 4 bases and the J segment 6 bases; nucleotides outside the gene matches: 11. CDR1 SGHDT and CDR2 YYEEEE come from the germline V gene. The CDR3 is CASSRDRDERDTQYF. In DNA, the CDR3 is TGTGCCAGCAGCCGCGACAGGGATGAGCGGGATACGCAGTATTTT.

The V and J genes are TRBV6-5 and TRBJ2-7; a weak D match, TRBD2 (5 bases). Trimming stripped 0 bases from V and 4 bases from J, with 13 bases between. Germline V CDR1 and CDR2: MNHEY, SVGAGI. The CDR3 has 15 amino acids. CDR3 sequence (DNA): TGTGCCAGCAGTTACTCTGTCCGGGGATCTTACGAGCAGTACTTC. Translating gives CASSYSVRGSYEQYF.

This clone turned up a few times. The genes are TRBV6-6 and TRBJ2-7; 11 positions match TRBD1. The V gene end was trimmed by 5 bases and the J gene end by 4 bases; junction bases not matched to a gene: 7. This CDR3 spans 15 amino acids. Germline V gene sequence: CDR1 MNHNY, CDR2 SVGAGI (reference sequence). The CDR3 DNA reads as TGTGCCAGCAGTAGAAGTGGACAGGGGGCTTACGAGCAGTACTTC. The encoded protein is CASSRSGQGAYEQYF.

In its sample, this clone was seen once. The chain carries TRBV7-9 and TRBJ2-5; 9 bases fit TRBD1. This CDR3 comprises 16 residues. V was clipped by 4 bases and J by 4 bases; unmatched bases: 10. CDR1 is SEHNR, CDR2 FQNEAQ, per germline (reference sequence). The CDR3 sequence is CASSSQPMDRGETQYF. Written as DNA, the CDR3 is TGTGCCAGCAGCTCTCAACCCATGGACAGGGGAGAGACCCAGTACTTC.

J is TRBJ2-4 and V is TRBV30, with 12 bases fitting TRBD1. Germline trimming cut 2 bases from V and 7 bases from J; bases unmatched to any gene: 3. Germline CDR1 is GTSNPN and CDR2 is SVGIG (reference sequence). CDR3 length: 14 residues. DNA of the CDR3: TGTGCCTGGAGTCCGGGACAGGGGGCGAACATTCAGTACTTC. Protein product: CAWSPGQGANIQYF.